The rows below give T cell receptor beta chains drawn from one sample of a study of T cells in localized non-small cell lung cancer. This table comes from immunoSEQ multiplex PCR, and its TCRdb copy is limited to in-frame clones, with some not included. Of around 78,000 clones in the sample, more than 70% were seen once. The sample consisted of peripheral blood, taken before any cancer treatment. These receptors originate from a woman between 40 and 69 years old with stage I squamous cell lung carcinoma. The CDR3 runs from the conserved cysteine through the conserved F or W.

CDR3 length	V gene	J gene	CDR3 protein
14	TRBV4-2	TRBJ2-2	CASSQAQNTGELFF
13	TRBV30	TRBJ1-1	CAWTLTGGTEAFF
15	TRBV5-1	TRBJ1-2	CASSTSGTTSYGYTF
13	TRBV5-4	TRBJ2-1	CASSLGQLNEQFF
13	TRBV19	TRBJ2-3	CASLAGSTDTQYF
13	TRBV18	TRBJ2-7	CASSPAGGHEQYF
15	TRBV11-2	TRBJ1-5	CASSLASLANQPQHF
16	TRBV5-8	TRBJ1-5	CASSSQGVWGNQPQHF
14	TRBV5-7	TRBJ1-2	CASSLGTGCYGYTF
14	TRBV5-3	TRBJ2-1	CARSERGVYNEQFF
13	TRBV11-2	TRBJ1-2	CASSNSGGFGYTF
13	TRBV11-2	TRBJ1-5	CASSPAGVAPQHF
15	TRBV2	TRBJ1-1	CASSVGGVGNTEAFF